A selection of T cell receptor beta chains follows, all from one sample in a study of CD8 T cells in Susac syndrome. TCRdb ran MiXCR on the immunoSEQ multiplex PCR reads and lists one entry per CDR3 protein. Here the sample spans some 200,000 distinct CDR3 sequences, roughly 90% being singletons. Sequences were obtained from CD4+ T cells from PBMCs. The receptors originated from a human donor with Susac syndrome. Each CDR3 is given with its conserved first and last residue. A D gene is named only where the DNA matches it firmly. Expanded clones get a size class; other rows say once, few or many, or leave the size out.

TRBV12-3/TRBV12-4	TRBJ2-3	.	.	CASSSLSSADTQYF	TGTGCCAGCAGTTCACTAAGCTCGGCAGATACGCAGTATTTT
TRBV10-1	TRBJ2-1	.	.	CASSEGSGHNEQFF	TGCGCCAGCAGTGAAGGGAGCGGTCACAATGAGCAGTTCTTC
TRBV20-1	TRBJ1-4	TRBD1	.	CSAMTGSNEKLFF	TGCAGTGCCATGACAGGGTCCAATGAAAAACTGTTTTTT
TRBV11-2	TRBJ1-1	.	.	CASSSGMANTEAFF	TGTGCCAGCAGCTCGGGGATGGCGAACACTGAAGCTTTCTTT
TRBV27	TRBJ2-1	TRBD2	.	CASWTSGIIVEQFF	TGTGCCAGCTGGACTAGCGGGATAATAGTTGAGCAGTTCTTC
TRBV20-1	TRBJ1-1	TRBD1	.	CSASQGAAWTEAFF	TGCAGTGCTTCCCAGGGGGCAGCGTGGACTGAAGCTTTCTTT
TRBV12-3/TRBV12-4	TRBJ2-7	.	once	CASSLEPRHYEQYF	TGTGCCAGCAGTTTAGAGCCTAGGCACTACGAGCAGTACTTC
TRBV6-6	TRBJ1-2	.	.	CASSPIHGYTF	TGTGCCAGCAGCCCGATCCATGGCTACACCTTC
TRBV5-4	TRBJ2-7	.	.	CASSEGAGGSYEQYF	TGTGCCAGCAGCGAGGGGGCGGGGGGATCCTACGAGCAGTACTTC
TRBV11-2	TRBJ1-1	.	.	CASSLEAGAATEAFF	TGTGCCAGCAGCTTAGAAGCAGGGGCCGCCACTGAAGCTTTCTTT
TRBV23-1	TRBJ1-6	.	.	CASSQWQDGYNSPLHF	TGCGCCAGCAGTCAATGGCAGGACGGATATAATTCACCCCTCCACTTT
TRBV5-1	TRBJ1-4	.	.	CASSREPNEKLFF	TGCGCCAGCAGTCGTGAACCTAATGAAAAACTGTTTTTT
TRBV10-2	TRBJ1-1	.	.	CASSDNTEAFF	TGCGCCAGCAGTGATAACACTGAAGCTTTCTTT
TRBV7-2	TRBJ2-5	.	.	CASSRTQTETQYF	TGTGCCAGCAGCCGGACCCAAACGGAGACCCAGTACTTC
TRBV5-6	TRBJ2-3	TRBD2	.	CASSLTSGGASDTQYF	TGTGCCAGCAGCCTAACTAGCGGGGGGGCTTCAGATACGCAGTATTTT
TRBV29-1	TRBJ2-4	TRBD2	.	CSVFGGAKNIQYF	TGCAGCGTTTTCGGGGGGGCCAAAAACATTCAGTACTTC
TRBV2	TRBJ2-3	.	.	CASREHLGTQYF	TGTGCCAGCAGGGAGCACCTCGGTACGCAGTATTTT
TRBV6-2/TRBV6-3	TRBJ1-6	.	.	CASSYSDTVSLHF	TGTGCCAGCAGTTACTCGGACACAGTGTCCCTCCACTTT
TRBV18	TRBJ2-7	TRBD1	.	CASSQYGTGVVRNEQYF	TGTGCCAGCTCACAATACGGGACAGGGGTCGTAAGGAACGAGCAGTACTTC
TRBV20-1	TRBJ2-3	TRBD2	.	CSARIAGGRTDTQYF	TGCAGTGCCAGAATAGCGGGGGGGCGTACAGATACGCAGTATTTT
TRBV28	TRBJ2-2	TRBD1	.	CASSDSGRGRIYTGELFF	TGTGCCAGCAGTGACTCAGGCAGGGGGCGAATATACACCGGGGAGCTGTTTTTT
TRBV12-3/TRBV12-4	TRBJ2-3	TRBD2	.	CASSPPTSGRQDTQYF	TGTGCCAGCAGTCCTCCGACTAGCGGGAGGCAAGATACGCAGTATTTT
TRBV7-3	TRBJ2-1	.	.	CASSHGSYNEQFF	TGTGCCAGCAGCCACGGGAGTTACAATGAGCAGTTCTTC
TRBV12-3/TRBV12-4	TRBJ1-1	TRBD1	.	CASSLASGQGLEAFF	TGTGCCAGCAGTTTAGCGTCGGGACAGGGCCTTGAAGCTTTCTTT